This T cell receptor beta chain was sequenced in a study of blood T cell repertoires in COVID-19. The data were produced by immunoSEQ multiplex PCR, yet TCRdb's version contains in-frame clones alone and is incomplete. The repertoire holds 120,000 to 150,000 clones, with around 84% as singletons. Germline values: CDR1 SGHNT, CDR2 YENEEA. The CDR3 length is 12 residues. Trimming took off 4 bases at V and 5 bases at J, with 8 bases between the two ends. The receptor was derived from a man aged 60 to 75 with active or convalescent COVID-19. The source material was peripheral blood. The rearrangement uses TRBV11-3 and TRBJ1-1; unclear D gene. The CDR3 DNA is TGTGCCAGCAGCTCCGTCCCGACTGAAGCTTTCTTT. Translated: CASSSVPTEAFF.